This entry describes one T cell receptor beta chain. Its antigen is not known. The data stem from a study of Ad26.COV2.S vaccination and SARS-CoV-2 variants. Study-level points and caveats: Spike-specific TCR breadth was greater after Ad26.COV2.S than placebo.

The repertoire was sequenced with immunoSEQ multiplex PCR; TCRdb's copy has only in-frame clones and lacks some. The sample yields roughly 420,000 clones, roughly 88% seen once. Treatment denoted: roughly 18 received Ad26.COV2.S at low or high dose, single or two shots; 5 received placebo; per-sample allocation not given. Sample collection was performed on day 63 after the first vaccine or placebo injection. Germline loops: CDR1 KGHSH, CDR2 LQKENI. The CDR3 extends over 12 amino acids. Trimming cost V 10 bases and J 2 bases, with 10 bases left between them. This TCR was sampled from a person between 18 and 65 years old who received the Ad26.COV2.S COVID-19 vaccine or a placebo. The chain recombines TRBV18 with TRBJ2-3; no clear D gene. The material sequenced was peripheral blood, taken in a trial of Ad26.COV2.S vaccine versus placebo. CDR3 nucleotide sequence: TGTGCCACGGGTGGGTCCACAGATACGCAGTATTTT. This sequence encodes CATGGSTDTQYF. The whole variable domain, filled in from reference TRBV18 and TRBJ2-3, reads NAGVMQNPRHLVRRRGQEARLRCSPMKGHSHVYWYRQLPEEGLKFMVYLQKENIIDESGMPKERFSAEFPKEGPSILRIQQVVRGDSAAYFCATGGSTDTQYFGPGTRLTVL.